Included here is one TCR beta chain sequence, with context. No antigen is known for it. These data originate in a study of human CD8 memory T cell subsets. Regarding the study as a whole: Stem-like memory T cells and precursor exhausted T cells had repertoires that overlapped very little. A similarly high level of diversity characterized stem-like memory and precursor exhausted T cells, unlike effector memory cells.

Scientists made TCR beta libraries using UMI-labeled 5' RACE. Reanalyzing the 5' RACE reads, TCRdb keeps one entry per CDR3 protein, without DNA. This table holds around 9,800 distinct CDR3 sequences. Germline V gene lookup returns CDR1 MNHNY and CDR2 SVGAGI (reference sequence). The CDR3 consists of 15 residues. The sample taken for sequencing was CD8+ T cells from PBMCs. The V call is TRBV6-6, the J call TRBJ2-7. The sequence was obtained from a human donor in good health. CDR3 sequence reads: CASSYDTAEVYEQYF.